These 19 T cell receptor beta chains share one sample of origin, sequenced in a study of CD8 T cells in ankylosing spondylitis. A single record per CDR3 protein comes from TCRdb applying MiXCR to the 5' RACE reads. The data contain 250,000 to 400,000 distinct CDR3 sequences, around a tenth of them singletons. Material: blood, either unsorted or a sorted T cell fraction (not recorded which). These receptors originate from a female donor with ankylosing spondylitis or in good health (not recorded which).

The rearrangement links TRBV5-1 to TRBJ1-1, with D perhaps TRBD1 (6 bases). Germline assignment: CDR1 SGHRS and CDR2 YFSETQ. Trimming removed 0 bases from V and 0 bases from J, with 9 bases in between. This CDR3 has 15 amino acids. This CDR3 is CASSLASGVNTEAFF. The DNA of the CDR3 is TGCGCCAGCAGCTTGGCCTCAGGGGTGAACACTGAAGCTTTCTTT.

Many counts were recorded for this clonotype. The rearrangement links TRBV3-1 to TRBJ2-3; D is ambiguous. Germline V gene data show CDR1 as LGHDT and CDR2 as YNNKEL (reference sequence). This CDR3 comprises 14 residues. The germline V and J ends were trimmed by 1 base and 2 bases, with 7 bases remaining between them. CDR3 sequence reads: CASSQGVFTDTQYF. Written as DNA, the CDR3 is TGTGCCAGCAGCCAAGGGGTCTTCACAGATACGCAGTATTTT.

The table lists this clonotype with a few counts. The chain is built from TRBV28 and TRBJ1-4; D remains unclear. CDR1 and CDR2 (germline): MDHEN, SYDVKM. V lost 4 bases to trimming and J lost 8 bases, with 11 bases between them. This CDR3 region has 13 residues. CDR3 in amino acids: CASSSLSWEKLFF. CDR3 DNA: TGTGCCAGCAGTTCTCTAAGCTGGGAAAAACTGTTTTTT.

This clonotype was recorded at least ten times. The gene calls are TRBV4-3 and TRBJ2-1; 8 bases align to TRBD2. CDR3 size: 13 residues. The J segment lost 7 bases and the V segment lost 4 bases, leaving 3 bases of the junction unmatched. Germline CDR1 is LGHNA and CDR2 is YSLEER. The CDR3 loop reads CASSRREDNEQFF. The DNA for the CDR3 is TGCGCCAGCAGCCGGCGGGAGGATAATGAGCAGTTCTTC.

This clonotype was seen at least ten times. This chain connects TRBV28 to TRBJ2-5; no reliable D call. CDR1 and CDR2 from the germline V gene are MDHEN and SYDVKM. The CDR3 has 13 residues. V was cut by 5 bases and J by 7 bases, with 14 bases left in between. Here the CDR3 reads CASSPGRHGTQYF. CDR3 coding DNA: TGTGCCAGCAGTCCCGGACGACACGGGACCCAGTACTTC.

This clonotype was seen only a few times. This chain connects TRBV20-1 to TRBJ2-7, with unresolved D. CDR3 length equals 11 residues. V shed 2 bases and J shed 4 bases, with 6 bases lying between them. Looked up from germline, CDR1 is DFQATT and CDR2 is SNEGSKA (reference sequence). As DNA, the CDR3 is TGCAGTGCTAGAAGATCATACGAGCAGTACTTC. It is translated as CSARRSYEQYF.

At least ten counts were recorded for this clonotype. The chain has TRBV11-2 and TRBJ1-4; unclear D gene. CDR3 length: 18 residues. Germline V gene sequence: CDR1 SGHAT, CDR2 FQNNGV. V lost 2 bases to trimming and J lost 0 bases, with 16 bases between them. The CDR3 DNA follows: TGTGCCAGCAGCTTATTTGGTCTCGGGTTCGCAACTAATGAAAAACTGTTTTTT. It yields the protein CASSLFGLGFATNEKLFF.

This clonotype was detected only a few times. The CDR3 region is CASSSIGLIQETQYF. The CDR3 DNA sequence: TGCGCCAGCAGCTCCATCGGGTTAATACAAGAGACCCAGTACTTC. V and J are TRBV5-1 and TRBJ2-5, with D unresolved. This CDR3 is 15 amino acids long. Trimming removed 3 bases from V and 2 bases from J, with 14 bases in between. Per germline, CDR1 SGHRS and CDR2 YFSETQ.

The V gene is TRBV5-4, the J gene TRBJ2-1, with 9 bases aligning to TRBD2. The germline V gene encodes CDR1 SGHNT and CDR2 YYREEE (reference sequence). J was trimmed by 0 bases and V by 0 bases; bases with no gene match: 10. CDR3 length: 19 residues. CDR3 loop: CASSLESGGTVLSYNEQFF. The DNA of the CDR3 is TGTGCCAGCAGCTTGGAAAGCGGGGGGACCGTCCTCTCCTACAATGAGCAGTTCTTC.

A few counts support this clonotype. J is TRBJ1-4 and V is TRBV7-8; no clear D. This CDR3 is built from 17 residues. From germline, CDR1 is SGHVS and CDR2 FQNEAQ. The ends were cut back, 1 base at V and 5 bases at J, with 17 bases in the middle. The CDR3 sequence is CASSLELLDRGNEKLFF. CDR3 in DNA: TGTGCCAGCAGCTTAGAGTTGTTAGACCGCGGAAATGAAAAACTGTTTTTT.

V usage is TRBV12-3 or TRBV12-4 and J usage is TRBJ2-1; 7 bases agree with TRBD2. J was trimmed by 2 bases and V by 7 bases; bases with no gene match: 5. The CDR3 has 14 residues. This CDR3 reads CASIPSGTYNEQFF. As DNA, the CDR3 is TGTGCCAGCATCCCCAGCGGGACCTACAATGAGCAGTTCTTC.

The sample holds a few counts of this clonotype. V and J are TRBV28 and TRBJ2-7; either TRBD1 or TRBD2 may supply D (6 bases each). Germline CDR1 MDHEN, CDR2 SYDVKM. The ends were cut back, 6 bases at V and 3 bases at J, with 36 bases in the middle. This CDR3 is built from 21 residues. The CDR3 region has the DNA TGTGCCAGCAGCTACCGGGGGCGCGCGGAGGGCCTAGGAGTTTATGTCTACGAGCAGTACTTC. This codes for CASSYRGRAEGLGVYVYEQYF.

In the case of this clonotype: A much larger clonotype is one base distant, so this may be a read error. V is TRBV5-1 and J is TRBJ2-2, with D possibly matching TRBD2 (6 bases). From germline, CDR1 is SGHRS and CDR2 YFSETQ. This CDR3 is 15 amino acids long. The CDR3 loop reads CPSSLEASEAGELFF. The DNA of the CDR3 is TGCCCCAGCAGCTTGGAGGCTAGCGAGGCCGGGGAGCTGTTTTTT.

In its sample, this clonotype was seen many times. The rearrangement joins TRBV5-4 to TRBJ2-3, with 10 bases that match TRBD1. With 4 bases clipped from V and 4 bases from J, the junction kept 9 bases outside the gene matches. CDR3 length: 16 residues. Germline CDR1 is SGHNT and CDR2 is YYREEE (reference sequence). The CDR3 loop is CASSLIPGQGSDTQYF. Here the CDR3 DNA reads TGTGCCAGCAGCCTCATTCCGGGACAGGGGTCAGATACGCAGTATTTT.

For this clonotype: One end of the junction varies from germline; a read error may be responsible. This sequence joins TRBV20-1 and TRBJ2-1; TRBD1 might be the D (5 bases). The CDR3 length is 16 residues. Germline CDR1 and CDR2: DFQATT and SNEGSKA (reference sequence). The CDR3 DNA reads TGCACTGCTGGACACTTCCTTGGCCACTCCGGCAATGAGCAGTTCTTC. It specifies CTAGHFLGHSGNEQFF.

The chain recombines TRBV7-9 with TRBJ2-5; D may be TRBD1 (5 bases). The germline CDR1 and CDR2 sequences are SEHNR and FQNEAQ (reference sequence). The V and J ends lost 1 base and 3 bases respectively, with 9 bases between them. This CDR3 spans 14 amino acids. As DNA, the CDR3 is TGTGCCAGCAGCTTAGAGGTCAGGGAAGAGACCCAGTACTTC. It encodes CASSLEVREETQYF.

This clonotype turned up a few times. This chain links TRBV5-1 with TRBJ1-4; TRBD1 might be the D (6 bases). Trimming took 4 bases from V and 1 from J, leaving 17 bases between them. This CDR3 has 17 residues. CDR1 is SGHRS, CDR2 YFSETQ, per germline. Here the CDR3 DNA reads TGCGCCAGCAGCCCCCGGCAGGGGTCGGGAACTAATGAAAAACTGTTTTTT. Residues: CASSPRQGSGTNEKLFF.

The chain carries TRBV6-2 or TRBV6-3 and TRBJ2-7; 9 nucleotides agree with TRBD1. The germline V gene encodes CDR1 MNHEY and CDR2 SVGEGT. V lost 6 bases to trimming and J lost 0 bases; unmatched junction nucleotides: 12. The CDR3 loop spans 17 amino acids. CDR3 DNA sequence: TGTGCCAGCAGGGCCGTCGGGACAGGGTATAGCTCCTACGAGCAGTACTTC. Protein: CASRAVGTGYSSYEQYF.

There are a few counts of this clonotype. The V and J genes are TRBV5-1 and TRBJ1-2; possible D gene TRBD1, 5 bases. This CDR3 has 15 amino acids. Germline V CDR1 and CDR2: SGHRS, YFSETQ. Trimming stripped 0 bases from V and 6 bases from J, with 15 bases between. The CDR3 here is CASSLEGVLSNGYTF. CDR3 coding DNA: TGCGCCAGCAGCTTGGAAGGGGTTTTGTCGAATGGCTACACCTTC.